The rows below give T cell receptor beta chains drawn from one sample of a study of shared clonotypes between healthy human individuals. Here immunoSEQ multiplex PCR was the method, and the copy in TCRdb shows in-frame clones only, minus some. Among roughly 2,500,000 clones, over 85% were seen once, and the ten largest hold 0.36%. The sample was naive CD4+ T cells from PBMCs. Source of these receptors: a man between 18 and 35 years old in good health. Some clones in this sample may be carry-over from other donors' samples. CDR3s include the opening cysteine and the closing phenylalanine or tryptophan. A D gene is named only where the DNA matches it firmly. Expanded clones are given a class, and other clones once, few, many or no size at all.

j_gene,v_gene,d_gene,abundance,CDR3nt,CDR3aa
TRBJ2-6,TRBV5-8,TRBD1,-,TGTGCCAGCAGCTTGGACAGGGGGTTCGCTGGGGCCAACGTCCTGACTTTC,CASSLDRGFAGANVLTF
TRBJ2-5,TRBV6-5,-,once,TGTGCCAGCAGTCAGGGAGAGACCCAGTACTTC,CASSQGETQYF
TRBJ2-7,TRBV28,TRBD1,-,TGTGCCAGCAGTCCCGGGACAGGGCAGTACTTC,CASSPGTGQYF
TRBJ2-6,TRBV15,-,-,TGTGCCACCACGTCCGGTTCTGGGGCCAACGTCCTGACTTTC,CATTSGSGANVLTF
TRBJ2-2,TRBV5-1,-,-,TGCGCCAGCAGCTTTCTAGCGCCCGACACCGGGGAGCTGTTTTTT,CASSFLAPDTGELFF
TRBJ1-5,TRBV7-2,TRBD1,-,TGTGCCAGCAGCTTAGGAGAGGGCAGGGGGAGCAATCAGCCCCAGCATTTT,CASSLGEGRGSNQPQHF
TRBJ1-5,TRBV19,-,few,TGTGCCAGCCAAAGTGGCAGGCTTAGCAATCAGCCCCAGCATTTT,CASQSGRLSNQPQHF
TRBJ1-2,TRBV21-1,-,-,TGTGCCAGCAGCAAACCTCCGGACAGCAACTATGGCTACACCTTC,CASSKPPDSNYGYTF
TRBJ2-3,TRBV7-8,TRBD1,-,TGTGCCAGCAGCCAAAGACAGGGTGTGGATACGCAGTATTTT,CASSQRQGVDTQYF
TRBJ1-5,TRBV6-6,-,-,TGTGCCAGCAGTTACTCAGGAGGAGGCCAGCCCCAGCATTTT,CASSYSGGGQPQHF
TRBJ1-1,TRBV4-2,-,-,TGTGCCAGCAGCCAAGTAACAGGGTTTAACACTGAAGCTTTCTTT,CASSQVTGFNTEAFF
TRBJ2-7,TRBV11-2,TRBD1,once,TGTGCCAGCAGGGACAGGGTTTACGAGCAGTACTTC,CASRDRVYEQYF
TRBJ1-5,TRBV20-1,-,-,TGCAGTGCTAGCCCTGGTCAGCCCCAGCATTTT,CSASPGQPQHF
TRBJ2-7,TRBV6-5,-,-,TGTGCCAGCAGTTACAATGCGGGTCGACACTACGAGCAGTACTTC,CASSYNAGRHYEQYF
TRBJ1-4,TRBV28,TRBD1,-,TGTGCCAGCAAGCCGGGACAGCTTAATGAAAAACTGTTTTTT,CASKPGQLNEKLFF
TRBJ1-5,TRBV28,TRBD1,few,TGTGCCAGCAGTCAAGACAGGGGGGGCAATCAGCCCCAGCATTTT,CASSQDRGGNQPQHF
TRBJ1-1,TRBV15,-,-,TGTGCCACCAGCAGAGATGGGGGGAAATCGGACACTGAAGCTTTCTTT,CATSRDGGKSDTEAFF
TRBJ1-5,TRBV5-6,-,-,TGTGCCAGCGGTCGACCCCCGGTCCCTTATAGCAATCAGCCCCAGCATTTT,CASGRPPVPYSNQPQHF
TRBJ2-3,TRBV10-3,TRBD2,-,TGTGCCATCAGTGAATGGAAGGCTAGCGGGAGGGAAAGCACAGATACGCAGTATTTT,CAISEWKASGRESTDTQYF
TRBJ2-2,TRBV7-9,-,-,TGTGCCAGCAGCTTAAAGGCAGGGGGGCACCGGGAGCTGTTTTTT,CASSLKAGGHRELFF
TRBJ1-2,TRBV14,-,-,TGTGCCAGCAGCTGGACAACTAACTATGGCTACACCTTC,CASSWTTNYGYTF
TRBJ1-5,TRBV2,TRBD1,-,TGTGCCAGCAGACGGGACAGGGCAGAAGGCAATCAGCCCCAGCATTTT,CASRRDRAEGNQPQHF
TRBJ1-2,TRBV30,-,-,TGTGCCTGGAGTTGGGTTGGTTTTGGCTACACCTTC,CAWSWVGFGYTF
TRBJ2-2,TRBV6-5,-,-,TGTGCCAGCAGTCGGAGACGCGGAAGTCCAGGGGAGCTGTTTTTT,CASSRRRGSPGELFF
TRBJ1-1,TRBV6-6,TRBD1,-,TGTGCCAGCATACCACAGGGGGTTGGCACTGAAGCTTTCTTT,CASIPQGVGTEAFF
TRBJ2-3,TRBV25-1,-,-,TGTGCCAGCAGTCGGGGAGATACGCAGTATTTT,CASSRGDTQYF
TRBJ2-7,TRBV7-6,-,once,TGTGCCAGCAGCCCGCCGGAGGGCCCCTACGAGCAGTACTTC,CASSPPEGPYEQYF
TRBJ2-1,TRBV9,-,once,TGTGCCAGCAGCGTAGCGGGATTGTTGTACAATGAGCAGTTCTTC,CASSVAGLLYNEQFF
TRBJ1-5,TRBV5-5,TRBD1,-,TGTGCCAGCAGCTTGGGGGACAGGATCAATCAGCCCCAGCATTTT,CASSLGDRINQPQHF
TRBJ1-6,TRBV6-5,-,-,TGTGCCAGCAGGGACAGTATCTCTTCACCCCTCCACTTT,CASRDSISSPLHF
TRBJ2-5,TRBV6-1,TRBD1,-,TGTGCCAGCAGTGAAAAAAACAGGGGGCGGGAGACCCAGTACTTC,CASSEKNRGRETQYF
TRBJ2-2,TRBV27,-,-,TGTGCCAGCCACAGGGCGAACACCGGGGAGCTGTTTTTT,CASHRANTGELFF
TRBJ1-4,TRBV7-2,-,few,TGTGCCAGCAGCTTCATAGGACGGAGAGGGAAACTGTTTTTT,CASSFIGRRGKLFF
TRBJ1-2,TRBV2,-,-,TGTGCCAGCAGTGAAGCGCGTGGAGGCGGGTATGGCTACACCTTC,CASSEARGGGYGYTF
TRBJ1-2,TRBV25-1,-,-,TGTGCCAGCAGTGAATATTCTAGGGACGGCTACACCTTC,CASSEYSRDGYTF
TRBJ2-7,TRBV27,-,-,TGTGCCAGCAGTTTCTACAGGGATTCCAACGAGCAGTACTTC,CASSFYRDSNEQYF
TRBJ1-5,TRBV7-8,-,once,TGTGCCAGCAGCCCCATCAATCAGCCCCAGCATTTT,CASSPINQPQHF
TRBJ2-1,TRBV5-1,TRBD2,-,TGCGCCAGCAGCTCGACTAGCGGGTCCTACAATGAGCAGTTCTTC,CASSSTSGSYNEQFF
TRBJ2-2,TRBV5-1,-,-,TGCGCCAGCAGCTTATTCACCGGGGAGCTGTTTTTT,CASSLFTGELFF
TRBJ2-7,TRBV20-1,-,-,TGCAGTGGCGGTAGTACCTACGAGCAGTACTTC,CSGGSTYEQYF
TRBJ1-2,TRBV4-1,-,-,TGCGCCAGCAGCCCTATAGTTCGCCCGGGGGGTGGCTACACCTTC,CASSPIVRPGGGYTF
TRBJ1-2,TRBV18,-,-,TGTGCCAGCTCGCCGACGGACAGCTATGGCTACACCTTC,CASSPTDSYGYTF
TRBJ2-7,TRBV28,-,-,TGTGCCAGCAGTTTAGCAGCTTCCTACGAGCAGTACTTC,CASSLAASYEQYF
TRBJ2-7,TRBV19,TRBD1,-,TGTGCCAGTAGTTTCAGACAGGGGTGGGAGCAGTACTTC,CASSFRQGWEQYF
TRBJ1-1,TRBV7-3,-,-,TGTGCCAGCAGCTTAGATCGGTCCGCAGGGAGGCCAGCTTTCTTT,CASSLDRSAGRPAFF
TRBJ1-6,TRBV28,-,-,TGTGCCAGCAACATGGGGGGGGATAATTCACCCCTCCACTTT,CASNMGGDNSPLHF
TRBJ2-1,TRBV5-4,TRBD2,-,TGTGCCAGCAGCTTGGGGGGACTAGCGGGAGGTTACAATGAGCAGTTCTTC,CASSLGGLAGGYNEQFF
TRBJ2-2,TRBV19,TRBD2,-,TGTGCCGCCGAGACTAGCGGGAGCACCGGGGAGCTGTTTTTT,CAAETSGSTGELFF
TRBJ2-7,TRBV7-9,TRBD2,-,TGTGCCAGCAGCCTGACTAGCCACGAGCAGTACTTC,CASSLTSHEQYF
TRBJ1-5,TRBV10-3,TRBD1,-,TGTGCCATCAGTGAGTCGAGACAGGGGAGGCAGCCCCAGCATTTT,CAISESRQGRQPQHF
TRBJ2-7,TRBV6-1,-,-,TGTGCCAGCAGCTCGGACGTAACCTACGAGCAGTACTTC,CASSSDVTYEQYF
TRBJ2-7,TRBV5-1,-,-,TGCGCCAGCAGCTTCCGGCCCCGGGATGAGCAGTACTTC,CASSFRPRDEQYF
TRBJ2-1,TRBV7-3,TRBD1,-,TGTGCCAGCAGTCCCCCCCCCGGGACAGCCAATGAGCAGTTCTTC,CASSPPPGTANEQFF
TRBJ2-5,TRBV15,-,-,TGTGCCACCAGCAGACCAACAGGGGAGACCCAGTACTTC,CATSRPTGETQYF
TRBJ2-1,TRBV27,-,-,TGTGCCAGCAGTTTTGGACAGTTCTACAATGAGCAGTTCTTC,CASSFGQFYNEQFF
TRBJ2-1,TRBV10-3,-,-,TGTGCCATCAGTGACCCCAACCTGGGTGAGCAGTTCTTC,CAISDPNLGEQFF
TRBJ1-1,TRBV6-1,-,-,TGTGCCAGTAAAAGGGCAGCACTGTCTGAAGCTTTCTTT,CASKRAALSEAFF
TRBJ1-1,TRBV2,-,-,TGTGCCAGCAGCGGGGATGCTGAAGCTTTCTTT,CASSGDAEAFF
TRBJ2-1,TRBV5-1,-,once,TGCGCCAGCAGCGGGGGACCAGACAATGAGCAGTTCTTC,CASSGGPDNEQFF
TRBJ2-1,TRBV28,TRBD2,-,TGTGCCAGCAGCTGGGGAACGGGACTAGCGATCCCTAATGAGCAGTTCTTC,CASSWGTGLAIPNEQFF